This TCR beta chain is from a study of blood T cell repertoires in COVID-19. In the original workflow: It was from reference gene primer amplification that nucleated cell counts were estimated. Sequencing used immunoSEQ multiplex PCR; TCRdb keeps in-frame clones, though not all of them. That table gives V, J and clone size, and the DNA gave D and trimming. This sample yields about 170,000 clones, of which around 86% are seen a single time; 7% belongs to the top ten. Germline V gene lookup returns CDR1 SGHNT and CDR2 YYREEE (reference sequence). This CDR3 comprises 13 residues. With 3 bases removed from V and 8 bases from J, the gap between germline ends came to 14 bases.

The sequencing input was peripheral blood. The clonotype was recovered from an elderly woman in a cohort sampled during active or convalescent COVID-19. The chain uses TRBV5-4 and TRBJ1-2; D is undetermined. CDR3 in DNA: TGTGCCAGCAGCTCCCCCGGGGTATACGGCTACACCTTC. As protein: CASSSPGVYGYTF.